The rows below give T cell receptor beta chains drawn from one sample of a study of vaccination effects on CD4 cells after COVID-19. Clones were sequenced by immunoSEQ multiplex PCR, and TCRdb holds only the in-frame ones, with some missing. Of tens of thousands of clones listed, 76% were seen once; the top ten hold around 5%. These receptors' antigens are unknown. The sample here was CD4+ T cells from PBMCs cultured with HIV peptides, taken before COVID-19 vaccination. These TCRs come from a human donor who had a prior SARS-CoV-2 infection. Each CDR3 is given with its conserved first and last residue. The order of the fields is V gene, D gene, clone size, J gene, CDR3 DNA, CDR3 protein. The D gene is left open where the match is weak. Clone size is given for some rows only: seen once, a few or many times, or a class if the clone is expanded.

v_gene: TRBV2
d_gene: NA
abundance: NA
j_gene: TRBJ1-2
CDR3nt: TGTGCCAGCGATGCCCGTGAGGGCGACTATGGCTACACCTTC
CDR3aa: CASDAREGDYGYTF

v_gene: TRBV4-3
d_gene: TRBD2
abundance: NA
j_gene: TRBJ2-1
CDR3nt: TGCGCCAGCAGCCAAGGACTAGCGGGAGACTCTGAGCAGTTCTTC
CDR3aa: CASSQGLAGDSEQFF

v_gene: TRBV3-1/TRBV3-2
d_gene: TRBD2
abundance: NA
j_gene: TRBJ2-7
CDR3nt: TGTGCCAGCAGCCCAAGGACTAGCGGGGGGATGCACGAGCAGTACTTC
CDR3aa: CASSPRTSGGMHEQYF

v_gene: TRBV2
d_gene: NA
abundance: NA
j_gene: TRBJ1-2
CDR3nt: TGTGCCAGCAGTGATGACAGCTATGGCTACACCTTC
CDR3aa: CASSDDSYGYTF

v_gene: TRBV28
d_gene: NA
abundance: NA
j_gene: TRBJ1-2
CDR3nt: TGTGCCAGCACCACGGGGTACTATGGCTACACCTTC
CDR3aa: CASTTGYYGYTF

v_gene: TRBV7-8
d_gene: TRBD2
abundance: few
j_gene: TRBJ2-7
CDR3nt: TGTGCCAGCAGGAGGACTAGCGGGTCCTACGAGCAGTACTTC
CDR3aa: CASRRTSGSYEQYF

v_gene: TRBV24-1
d_gene: NA
abundance: NA
j_gene: TRBJ2-5
CDR3nt: TGTGCCACCAGTGGCGGGGCCGGGGGGACCCAGTACTTC
CDR3aa: CATSGGAGGTQYF

v_gene: TRBV7-8
d_gene: NA
abundance: NA
j_gene: TRBJ2-5
CDR3nt: TGTGCCAGCAGCCTCCGAGGACACCTCCAAGAGACCCAGTACTTC
CDR3aa: CASSLRGHLQETQYF

v_gene: TRBV7-6
d_gene: NA
abundance: NA
j_gene: TRBJ2-3
CDR3nt: TGTGCCAGCAGCTGGACAAGCTCTAGCACAGATACGCAGTATTTT
CDR3aa: CASSWTSSSTDTQYF

v_gene: TRBV19
d_gene: NA
abundance: few
j_gene: TRBJ2-3
CDR3nt: TGTGCCAGTACCACTCATGGGACTAGCACAGATACGCAGTATTTT
CDR3aa: CASTTHGTSTDTQYF

v_gene: TRBV30
d_gene: NA
abundance: NA
j_gene: TRBJ1-6
CDR3nt: TGTGCCTCGGGACCTAGGTCACCCCTCCACTTT
CDR3aa: CASGPRSPLHF

v_gene: TRBV7-9
d_gene: NA
abundance: few
j_gene: TRBJ1-4
CDR3nt: TGTGCCAGCAGCCTAACTGGCATCGCGGTCGAAAAACTGTTTTTT
CDR3aa: CASSLTGIAVEKLFF

v_gene: TRBV29-1
d_gene: TRBD1
abundance: NA
j_gene: TRBJ2-2
CDR3nt: TGCAGCGCAGGGACAGGGTTTAGGGCCGGGGAGCTGTTTTTT
CDR3aa: CSAGTGFRAGELFF

v_gene: TRBV2
d_gene: TRBD1
abundance: NA
j_gene: TRBJ1-2
CDR3nt: TGTGCCAGCAACTCGATACAGGGGGATTCCGATGGCTACACCTTC
CDR3aa: CASNSIQGDSDGYTF

v_gene: TRBV5-6
d_gene: NA
abundance: NA
j_gene: TRBJ1-2
CDR3nt: TGTGCCAGCAGTTTGGGCAGCCAAGACTATGGCTACACCTTC
CDR3aa: CASSLGSQDYGYTF

v_gene: TRBV30
d_gene: NA
abundance: NA
j_gene: TRBJ2-7
CDR3nt: TGTGCCTGGAGTGTATTCTACGAGCAGTACTTC
CDR3aa: CAWSVFYEQYF

v_gene: TRBV5-1
d_gene: TRBD1
abundance: NA
j_gene: TRBJ1-6
CDR3nt: TGCGCCAGCAGCTTTAATAGTCGGACAGGGGTGTTGTATTCACCCCTCCACTTT
CDR3aa: CASSFNSRTGVLYSPLHF

v_gene: TRBV4-1
d_gene: NA
abundance: NA
j_gene: TRBJ2-7
CDR3nt: TGCGCCAGCAGCCGTAGGCCAGGTCGGATCCTCTACGAGCAGTACTTC
CDR3aa: CASSRRPGRILYEQYF

v_gene: TRBV5-4
d_gene: NA
abundance: NA
j_gene: TRBJ2-1
CDR3nt: TGTGCCAGCAGCTCCCGAGGGGGAGACTCCTACAATGAGCAGTTCTTC
CDR3aa: CASSSRGGDSYNEQFF

v_gene: TRBV30
d_gene: NA
abundance: NA
j_gene: TRBJ1-6
CDR3nt: TGTGCCTGGAGCGCGGAGGGGTATTCACCCCTCCACTTT
CDR3aa: CAWSAEGYSPLHF

v_gene: TRBV7-2
d_gene: NA
abundance: NA
j_gene: TRBJ2-1
CDR3nt: TGTGCCAGCAGCCCCCGGGTCCCCTACAATGAGCAGTTCTTC
CDR3aa: CASSPRVPYNEQFF

v_gene: TRBV30
d_gene: NA
abundance: NA
j_gene: TRBJ2-3
CDR3nt: TGTGCCTGGAGCGGCGTAAGCACAGATACGCAGTATTTT
CDR3aa: CAWSGVSTDTQYF

v_gene: TRBV7-2
d_gene: NA
abundance: once
j_gene: TRBJ1-1
CDR3nt: TGTGCCAGCAGCTCACTACCCTCGGGGAACACTGAAGCTTTCTTT
CDR3aa: CASSSLPSGNTEAFF

v_gene: TRBV21-1
d_gene: NA
abundance: NA
j_gene: TRBJ2-2
CDR3nt: TGTGCCAGCAGAGGTAGCACAGTGAACACCGGGGAGCTGTTTTTT
CDR3aa: CASRGSTVNTGELFF

v_gene: TRBV11-3
d_gene: NA
abundance: NA
j_gene: TRBJ2-3
CDR3nt: TGTGCCAGCAGCTCAAAGGGGAGCATGGGGAGCACAGATACGCAGTATTTT
CDR3aa: CASSSKGSMGSTDTQYF

v_gene: TRBV10-3
d_gene: NA
abundance: few
j_gene: TRBJ2-7
CDR3nt: TGTGCCATCAGTGAGTGGGGGAACGAGCAGTACTTC
CDR3aa: CAISEWGNEQYF

v_gene: TRBV29-1
d_gene: NA
abundance: NA
j_gene: TRBJ1-2
CDR3nt: TGCAGCGGCAAAGAGGGGAATGGCTACACCTTC
CDR3aa: CSGKEGNGYTF

v_gene: TRBV4-1
d_gene: TRBD1
abundance: NA
j_gene: TRBJ1-2
CDR3nt: TGCGCCAGCAGCCAGACCCTAAAAAAAGACAGGGGAAACTATGGCTACACCTTC
CDR3aa: CASSQTLKKDRGNYGYTF

v_gene: TRBV6-5
d_gene: NA
abundance: NA
j_gene: TRBJ1-1
CDR3nt: TGTGCCAGCAGTTACTCGTTTCGGGCCACTGAAGCTTTCTTT
CDR3aa: CASSYSFRATEAFF

v_gene: TRBV19
d_gene: NA
abundance: few
j_gene: TRBJ2-3
CDR3nt: TGTGCCAGTAGTACTCTATATCGAGATACGCAGTATTTT
CDR3aa: CASSTLYRDTQYF

v_gene: TRBV2
d_gene: NA
abundance: NA
j_gene: TRBJ2-5
CDR3nt: TGTGCCAGCAGTCCCGACCGAAGGGAGACCCAGTACTTC
CDR3aa: CASSPDRRETQYF

v_gene: TRBV6-5
d_gene: TRBD2
abundance: NA
j_gene: TRBJ2-2
CDR3nt: TGTGCCCTAAGAGCGACTAGCGGCACCGGGGAGCTGTTTTTT
CDR3aa: CALRATSGTGELFF

v_gene: TRBV5-6
d_gene: NA
abundance: NA
j_gene: TRBJ2-1
CDR3nt: TGTGCCAGCAGCTTGGACAGACACAATGAGCAGTTCTTC
CDR3aa: CASSLDRHNEQFF

v_gene: TRBV4-1
d_gene: TRBD1
abundance: NA
j_gene: TRBJ1-2
CDR3nt: TGCGCCAGCAGCCCTCTCGACAGGGACTATGGCTACACCTTC
CDR3aa: CASSPLDRDYGYTF

v_gene: TRBV30
d_gene: NA
abundance: NA
j_gene: TRBJ1-1
CDR3nt: TGTGCCTCCAGACGGACAGTCACTGAAGCTTTCTTT
CDR3aa: CASRRTVTEAFF

v_gene: TRBV7-8
d_gene: NA
abundance: few
j_gene: TRBJ2-7
CDR3nt: TGTGCCAGCAGCTTGGGGCTTGGGGGCGAGCAGTACTTC
CDR3aa: CASSLGLGGEQYF

v_gene: TRBV18
d_gene: NA
abundance: few
j_gene: TRBJ1-2
CDR3nt: TGTGCCAGCTCACCGACAGCTAACTATGGCTACACCTTC
CDR3aa: CASSPTANYGYTF

v_gene: TRBV15
d_gene: NA
abundance: NA
j_gene: TRBJ2-2
CDR3nt: TGTGCCACCAGCAGGAACGGGGTTAACACCGGGGAGCTGTTTTTT
CDR3aa: CATSRNGVNTGELFF

v_gene: TRBV7-2
d_gene: TRBD1
abundance: NA
j_gene: TRBJ2-2
CDR3nt: TGTGCCAGCAGCCCACACTCCGACAGGGGCACCGGGGAGCTGTTTTTT
CDR3aa: CASSPHSDRGTGELFF

v_gene: TRBV4-3
d_gene: NA
abundance: NA
j_gene: TRBJ2-3
CDR3nt: TGCGCCAGCAGCCAAGAATGGTCGGGGGCCAGGTATTTT
CDR3aa: CASSQEWSGARYF

v_gene: TRBV5-1
d_gene: NA
abundance: once
j_gene: TRBJ1-2
CDR3nt: TGCGCCAGCAGCTTAGACGCTCACCGCCAAGGTGGCTACACCTTC
CDR3aa: CASSLDAHRQGGYTF

v_gene: TRBV29-1
d_gene: NA
abundance: NA
j_gene: TRBJ2-7
CDR3nt: TGCAGCGTTGCTGGCGGGACCGCCTACGAGCAGTACTTC
CDR3aa: CSVAGGTAYEQYF

v_gene: TRBV5-1
d_gene: TRBD2
abundance: NA
j_gene: TRBJ2-3
CDR3nt: TGCGCCAGCAGCTCGGGGACTAGGAAGGATACGCAGTATTTT
CDR3aa: CASSSGTRKDTQYF

v_gene: TRBV12-5
d_gene: TRBD1
abundance: NA
j_gene: TRBJ1-2
CDR3nt: TGTGCTAGTGGGGGACCGGGACAGTGGGCGAGTTATGGCTACACCTTC
CDR3aa: CASGGPGQWASYGYTF

v_gene: TRBV9
d_gene: TRBD2
abundance: NA
j_gene: TRBJ2-2
CDR3nt: TGTGCCAGCAGCGTAGAGGGACTAGCGGTCGCCGGGGAGCTGTTTTTT
CDR3aa: CASSVEGLAVAGELFF

v_gene: TRBV4-3
d_gene: NA
abundance: NA
j_gene: TRBJ1-2
CDR3nt: TGCGCCAGCAGCCAAGAGGGGACCCAGAACTATGGCTACACCTTC
CDR3aa: CASSQEGTQNYGYTF

v_gene: TRBV7-2
d_gene: NA
abundance: NA
j_gene: TRBJ2-7
CDR3nt: TGTGCCAGCACCTCCGTGGGGAGCTACGAGCAGTACTTC
CDR3aa: CASTSVGSYEQYF

v_gene: TRBV5-1
d_gene: TRBD1
abundance: few
j_gene: TRBJ1-3
CDR3nt: TGCGCCAGCAGCTTACAGGGGATTAGCTCTGGAAACACCATATATTTT
CDR3aa: CASSLQGISSGNTIYF

v_gene: TRBV7-2
d_gene: TRBD2
abundance: NA
j_gene: TRBJ2-5
CDR3nt: TGTGCCAGCAGCCCCGGACTAGCGGGCAAACAAGAGACCCAGTACTTC
CDR3aa: CASSPGLAGKQETQYF

v_gene: TRBV18
d_gene: NA
abundance: NA
j_gene: TRBJ2-3
CDR3nt: TGTGCCAGCTCACCATACTCTAATCGGGATACGCAGTATTTT
CDR3aa: CASSPYSNRDTQYF

v_gene: TRBV7-9
d_gene: TRBD2
abundance: NA
j_gene: TRBJ2-7
CDR3nt: TGTGCCAGCAGCCCTCTAGCGGACCACTCCTACGAGCAGTACTTC
CDR3aa: CASSPLADHSYEQYF

v_gene: TRBV30
d_gene: NA
abundance: NA
j_gene: TRBJ2-1
CDR3nt: TGTGCCTGGAAAACCTTCAGGGGTAGCTCCTACAATGAGCAGTTCTTC
CDR3aa: CAWKTFRGSSYNEQFF

v_gene: TRBV7-2
d_gene: TRBD1
abundance: few
j_gene: TRBJ1-2
CDR3nt: TGTGCCAGCAGCTTTACACAGGGGGCCGGTGGCTACACCTTC
CDR3aa: CASSFTQGAGGYTF